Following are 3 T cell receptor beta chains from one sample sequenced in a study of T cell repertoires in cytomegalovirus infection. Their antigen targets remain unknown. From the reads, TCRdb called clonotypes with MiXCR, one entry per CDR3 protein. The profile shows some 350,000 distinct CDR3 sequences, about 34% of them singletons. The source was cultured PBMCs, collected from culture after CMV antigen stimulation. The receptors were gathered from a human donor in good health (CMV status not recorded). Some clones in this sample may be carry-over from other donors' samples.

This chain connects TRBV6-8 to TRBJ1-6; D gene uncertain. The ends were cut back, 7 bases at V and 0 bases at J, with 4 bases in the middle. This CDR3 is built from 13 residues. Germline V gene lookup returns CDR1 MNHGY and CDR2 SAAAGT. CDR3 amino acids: CASTGSYNSPLHF. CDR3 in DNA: TGTGCCAGCACTGGCTCCTATAATTCACCCCTCCACTTT.

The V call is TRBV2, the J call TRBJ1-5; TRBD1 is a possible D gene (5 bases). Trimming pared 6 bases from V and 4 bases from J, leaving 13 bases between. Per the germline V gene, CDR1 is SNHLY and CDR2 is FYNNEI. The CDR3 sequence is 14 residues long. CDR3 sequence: CASRLGGANQPQHF. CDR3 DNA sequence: TGTGCCAGCAGGTTAGGAGGGGCGAATCAGCCCCAGCATTTT.

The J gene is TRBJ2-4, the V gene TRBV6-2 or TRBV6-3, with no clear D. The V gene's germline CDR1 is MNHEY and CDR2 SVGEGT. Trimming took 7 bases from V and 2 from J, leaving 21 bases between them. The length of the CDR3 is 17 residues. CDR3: CASTPFSKGMSKNIQYF. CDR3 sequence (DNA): TGTGCCAGCACCCCATTCTCTAAGGGAATGTCCAAAAACATTCAGTACTTC.